The entry below describes one T cell receptor beta chain. Its antigen remains unidentified. This specimen comes from a study of shared clonotypes between healthy human individuals. Study overall: Per-donor plates numbered three CD4 naive, three CD4 memory, two CD8 naive and one CD8 memory. Study-wide results and caveats: Naive subsets usually exceeded memory subsets in estimated richness.

How the authors handled the data: ImmunoSEQ sequences covered only the junction and lacked quality scores; filtering therefore differed. Only in-frame clones appear in the TCRdb table, and some are missing; sequencing was by immunoSEQ multiplex PCR. V, J and clone size derive from that table, while D and trimming were established from the DNA sequence. The sample contains 500,000 to 700,000 clones, 85% to 95% of which appear only once. CD45RO-negative cells were positively selected for CCR7, leaving out terminally differentiated effector memory CD45RA+ cells. Donors comprised healthy HIV-negative adults lacking recent acute infections or vaccinations. The CDR3 sequence is 14 residues long. V was shortened by 2 bases and J by 5 bases, with 12 bases between the two germline ends. CDR1 MNHEY and CDR2 SMNVEV come from the germline V gene (reference sequence).

The receptor was derived from a woman under 40 in good health. Material: naive CD8+ T cells sorted from blood. The gene calls are TRBV27 and TRBJ1-1, with D maybe TRBD1 (5 bases). The CDR3 sequence is CASSLAGGVTEAFF. CDR3 nucleotides: TGTGCCAGCAGTTTAGCGGGGGGGGTTACTGAAGCTTTCTTT.